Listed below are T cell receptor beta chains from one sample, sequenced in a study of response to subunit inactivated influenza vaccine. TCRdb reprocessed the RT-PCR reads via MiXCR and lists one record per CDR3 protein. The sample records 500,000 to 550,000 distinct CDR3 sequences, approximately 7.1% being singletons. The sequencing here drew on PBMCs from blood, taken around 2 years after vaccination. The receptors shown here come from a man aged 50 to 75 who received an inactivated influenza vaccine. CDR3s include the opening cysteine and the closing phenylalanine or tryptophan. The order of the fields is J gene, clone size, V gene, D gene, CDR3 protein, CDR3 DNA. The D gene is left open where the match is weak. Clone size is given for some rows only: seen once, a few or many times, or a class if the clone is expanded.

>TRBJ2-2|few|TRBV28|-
CASSPSGRTNTGELFF
TGTGCCAGCAGCCCCTCGGGCAGGACGAACACCGGGGAGCTGTTTTTT
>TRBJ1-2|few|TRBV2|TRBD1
CASSSRTGSGGYTF
TGTGCCAGCAGTTCCCGGACAGGGTCTGGAGGCTACACCTTC
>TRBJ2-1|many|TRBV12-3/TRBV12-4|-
CASRARYNEQFF
TGTGCCAGCAGAGCGAGATACAATGAGCAGTTCTTC
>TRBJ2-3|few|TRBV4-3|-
CASSQGSGYTDTQYF
TGCGCCAGCAGCCAAGGGAGCGGCTACACAGATACGCAGTATTTT
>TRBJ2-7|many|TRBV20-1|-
CSARDGTYEQYF
TGCAGTGCTAGAGATGGAACCTACGAGCAGTACTTC
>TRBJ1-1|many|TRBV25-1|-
CASSEGTEAFF
TGTGCCAGCAGTGAGGGCACTGAAGCTTTCTTT
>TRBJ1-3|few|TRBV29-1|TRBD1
CSVSGGSSGNTIYF
TGCAGCGTCTCAGGGGGAAGCTCTGGAAACACCATATATTTT
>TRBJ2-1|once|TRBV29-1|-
CSANRAVSYNEQFF
TGCAGCGCAAACCGGGCTGTATCTTACAATGAGCAGTTCTTC
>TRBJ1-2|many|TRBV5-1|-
CASSAQEPYGYTF
TGCGCCAGCAGCGCTCAGGAACCCTATGGCTACACCTTC
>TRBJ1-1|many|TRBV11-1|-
CASSLDPSFNTEAFF
TGTGCCAGCAGCCTCGATCCGTCATTCAACACTGAAGCTTTCTTT
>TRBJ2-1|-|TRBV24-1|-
CATSDSGLDEQFF
TGTGCCACCAGTGATTCGGGACTCGATGAGCAGTTCTTC
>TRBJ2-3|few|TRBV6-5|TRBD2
CASSYSLFFAGGEDTQYF
TGTGCCAGCAGTTACTCCCTATTTTTTGCGGGGGGGGAAGATACGCAGTATTTT
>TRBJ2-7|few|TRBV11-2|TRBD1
CASSFTGGVYEQYF
TGTGCCAGCAGCTTCACAGGGGGAGTGTACGAGCAGTACTTC
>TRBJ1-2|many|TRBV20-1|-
CSARWERSYGYTF
TGCAGTGCTAGGTGGGAGAGGTCCTATGGCTACACCTTC
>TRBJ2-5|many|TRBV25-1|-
CASSELAGAQETQYF
TGTGCCAGCAGTGAACTCGCGGGGGCCCAAGAGACCCAGTACTTC
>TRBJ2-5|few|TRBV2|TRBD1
CASRSWGQQETQYF
TGTGCCAGCAGGTCCTGGGGACAGCAAGAGACCCAGTACTTC
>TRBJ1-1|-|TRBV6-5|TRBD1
CASSSTGTGAGTEAFF
TGTGCCAGCAGTTCGACCGGGACAGGAGCGGGCACTGAAGCTTTCTTT
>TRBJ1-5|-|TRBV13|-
CASSLGSGGEESGGPQHF
TGTGCCAGCAGCTTAGGTTCCGGGGGCGAGGAATCGGGCGGGCCCCAGCATTTT
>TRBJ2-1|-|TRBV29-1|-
CSVEKDGGLNEQFF
TGCAGCGTTGAAAAAGACGGGGGTTTGAATGAGCAGTTCTTC
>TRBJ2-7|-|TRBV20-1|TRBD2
CSARDPGVGSGRADEQYF
TGCAGTGCTAGAGATCCAGGGGTGGGTAGCGGGAGGGCCGACGAGCAGTACTTC
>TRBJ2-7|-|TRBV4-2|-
CASSPGLHFYEQYF
TGTGCCAGCAGCCCCGGGCTACACTTCTACGAGCAGTACTTC
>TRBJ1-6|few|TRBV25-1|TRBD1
CASSALDRGNSPLHF
TGTGCCAGCAGTGCCTTGGACAGGGGAAATTCACCCCTCCACTTT
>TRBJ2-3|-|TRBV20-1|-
CSARGKTRGTDTQYF
TGCAGTGCTAGAGGGAAAACTAGAGGCACAGATACGCAGTATTTT
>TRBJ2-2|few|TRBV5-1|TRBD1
CASSVIGQGGTGELFF
TGCGCCAGCAGCGTAATCGGACAGGGTGGCACCGGGGAGCTGTTTTTT
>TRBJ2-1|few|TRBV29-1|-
CSVLLRGRGTRVEQFF
TGCAGCGTTCTACTCCGGGGCCGGGGTACAAGGGTTGAGCAGTTCTTC
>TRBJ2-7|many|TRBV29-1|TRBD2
CSVEGDTSGKPYEQYF
TGCAGCGTTGAAGGGGACACTAGCGGGAAACCCTACGAGCAGTACTTC
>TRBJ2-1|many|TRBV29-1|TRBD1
CSVEDRFRTGAGEQFF
TGCAGCGTTGAAGATAGATTTCGGACAGGGGCAGGTGAGCAGTTCTTC
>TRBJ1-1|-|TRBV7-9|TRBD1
CASSLKSGDSMNTEAFF
TGTGCCAGCAGCTTAAAGTCAGGGGACAGCATGAACACTGAAGCTTTCTTT
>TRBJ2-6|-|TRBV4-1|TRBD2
CASSQSSGATGANVLTF
TGCGCCAGCAGCCAGTCCAGCGGGGCCACTGGGGCCAACGTCCTGACTTTC
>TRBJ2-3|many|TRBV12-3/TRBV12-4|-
CASSSTGVGTDTQYF
TGTGCCAGCAGTTCCACAGGAGTTGGTACAGATACGCAGTATTTT
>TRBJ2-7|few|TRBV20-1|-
CSARGPRGSYEQYF
TGCAGTGCTAGAGGACCGCGGGGATCCTACGAGCAGTACTTC
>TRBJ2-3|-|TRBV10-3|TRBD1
CAISRQGVDTDTQYF
TGTGCCATCAGTAGACAGGGGGTAGACACAGATACGCAGTATTTT
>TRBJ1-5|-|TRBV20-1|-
CSAPTLTGGPQHF
TGCAGTGCCCCGACCTTGACAGGAGGTCCCCAGCATTTT
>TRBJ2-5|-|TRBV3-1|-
CASSQVDQSPQYF
TGTGCCAGCAGCCAAGTGGACCAGTCTCCCCAGTACTTC
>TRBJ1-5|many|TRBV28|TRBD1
CASSQQGGAVQPQHF
TGTGCCAGCAGTCAACAGGGGGGAGCTGTTCAGCCCCAGCATTTT
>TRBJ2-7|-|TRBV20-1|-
CSASLPTSLGYEQYF
TGCAGTGCTAGCCTTCCGACTAGTCTCGGCTACGAGCAGTACTTC
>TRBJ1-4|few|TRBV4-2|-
CASSPGTLGDEKLFF
TGTGCCAGCAGCCCCGGGACTCTAGGCGATGAAAAACTGTTTTTT
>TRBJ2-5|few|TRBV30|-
CAWSVTGTETQYF
TGTGCCTGGAGTGTAACCGGGACGGAGACCCAGTACTTC
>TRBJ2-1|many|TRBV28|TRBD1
CASSLQGALDPYNEQFF
TGTGCCAGCAGTCTCCAGGGGGCCCTCGACCCTTACAATGAGCAGTTCTTC
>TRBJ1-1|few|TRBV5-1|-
CASSLSGANTAAFF
TGCGCCAGCAGCTTGTCAGGCGCTAACACTGCAGCTTTCTTT
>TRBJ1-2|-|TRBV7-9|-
CASSSTGITYGYTF
TGTGCCAGCAGCTCAACAGGAATTACCTATGGCTACACCTTC
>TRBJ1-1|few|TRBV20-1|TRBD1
CSARDSGGRNTEAFF
TGCAGTGCTAGAGATTCAGGGGGGAGGAACACTGAAGCTTTCTTT
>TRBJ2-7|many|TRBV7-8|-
CASSRRDTYEQYF
TGTGCCAGCAGCCGCCGGGATACCTACGAGCAGTACTTC
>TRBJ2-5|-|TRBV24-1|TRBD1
CATGTGGQETQYF
TGTGCCACCGGAACAGGGGGCCAAGAGACCCAGTACTTC
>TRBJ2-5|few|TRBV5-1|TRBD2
CASTRGGRETQYF
TGCGCCAGCACCCGGGGAGGGCGGGAGACCCAGTACTTC
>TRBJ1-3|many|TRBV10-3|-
CAISDLGRASGNTIYF
TGTGCCATCAGTGACCTCGGCAGGGCATCTGGAAACACCATATATTTT
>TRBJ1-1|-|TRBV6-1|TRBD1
CASSRDRRKTEAFF
TGTGCCAGCAGTAGGGACAGGAGAAAAACTGAAGCTTTCTTT
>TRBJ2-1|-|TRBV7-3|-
CASSLGRQLRNEQFF
TGTGCCAGCAGCCTCGGGAGACAATTGAGGAATGAGCAGTTCTTC
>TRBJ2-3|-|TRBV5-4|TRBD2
CASSRTSGDTQYF
TGTGCCAGCAGTCGTACTAGCGGAGATACGCAGTATTTT